Presented here are 5 T cell receptor beta chains from one specimen sequenced in a study of blood T cell repertoires in COVID-19. Method: immunoSEQ multiplex PCR; TCRdb's copy keeps in-frame clones and lacks some. The sample contains about 140,000 clones, around nine tenths of which appear only once. What was sequenced was peripheral blood. All receptors derive from a human donor in a cohort sampled during active COVID-19.

In its sample, this clone was seen many times. The chain recombines TRBV15 with TRBJ2-1; tentative D call: TRBD2 (6 bases). The CDR3 spans 15 residues. Germline CDR1 is LNHNV and CDR2 is YYDKDF (reference sequence). The germline V and J ends were trimmed by 0 bases and 2 bases, with 8 bases remaining between them. Here the CDR3 reads CATSREREAYNEQFF. CDR3 nucleotides: TGTGCCACCAGCAGAGAGCGGGAAGCCTACAATGAGCAGTTCTTC.

The chain joins TRBV27 to TRBJ1-4, with D maybe TRBD1 (5 bases). Germline CDR1 is MNHEY and CDR2 is SMNVEV (reference sequence). The CDR3 is 18 amino acids. The V and J ends lost 1 base and 0 bases respectively, with 15 bases between them. CDR3 amino acids: CASSLFATVGATNEKLFF. CDR3 nucleotides: TGTGCCAGCAGTTTATTCGCGACAGTAGGTGCAACTAATGAAAAACTGTTTTTT.

The rearrangement links TRBV27 to TRBJ2-1, with D perhaps TRBD1 (6 bases). Per germline, CDR1 MNHEY and CDR2 SMNVEV (reference sequence). CDR3 length equals 14 residues. The V end was cut by 5 bases, the J end by 16 bases, with 24 bases between. This CDR3 reads CASSQYRDTPLLFF. CDR3 nucleotides: TGTGCCAGCAGTCAATACCGGGACACCCCCCTACTCTTCTTC.

The genes are TRBV5-1 and TRBJ2-5; D might be TRBD1 (6 bases). The CDR3 covers 14 residues. V was clipped by 0 bases and J by 1 base, with 7 bases between them. Per germline, CDR1 SGHRS and CDR2 YFSETQ. The CDR3 here is CASSLGGLQETQYF. The CDR3, as DNA: TGCGCCAGCAGCTTGGGGGGGCTCCAAGAGACCCAGTACTTC.

V usage is TRBV10-1 and J usage is TRBJ2-3; 11 positions match TRBD2. There are 17 residues in the CDR3. In germline, CDR1 is WNHNN, CDR2 SYGVQD (reference sequence). The V gene end was trimmed by 0 bases and the J gene end by 4 bases; junction bases not matched to a gene: 6. CDR3 DNA: TGCGCCAGCAGTGAGTCCCCTCCGGGACTAGCGGCAGATACGCAGTATTTT. Translation: CASSESPPGLAADTQYF.